The source of this TCR beta chain is a study of blood T cell repertoires in COVID-19. Generated by immunoSEQ multiplex PCR, the TCRdb table keeps only in-frame clones and is missing some. The sample includes about 280,000 clones, almost 90% of them seen just once. The CDR3 extends over 12 amino acids. The ends were cut back, 4 bases at V and 2 bases at J, with 7 bases in the middle. Germline V lookup: CDR1 SGDLS, CDR2 YYNGEE. This chain joins TRBV9 and TRBJ2-7; no reliable D call. The receptor was isolated from a woman under 30 with acute COVID-19. Specimen: PBMCs or T cells enriched from blood (not recorded which). CDR3 DNA sequence: TGTGCCAGCAGCACGGGTACCTACGAGCAGTACTTC. As protein: CASSTGTYEQYF. Combining the CDR3 with reference TRBV9 and TRBJ2-7 gives the whole variable domain DSGVTQTPKHLITATGQRVTLRCSPRSGDLSVYWYQQSLDQGLQFLIQYYNGEERAKGNILERFSAQQFPDLHSELNLSSLELGDSALYFCASSTGTYEQYFGPGTRLTVT.